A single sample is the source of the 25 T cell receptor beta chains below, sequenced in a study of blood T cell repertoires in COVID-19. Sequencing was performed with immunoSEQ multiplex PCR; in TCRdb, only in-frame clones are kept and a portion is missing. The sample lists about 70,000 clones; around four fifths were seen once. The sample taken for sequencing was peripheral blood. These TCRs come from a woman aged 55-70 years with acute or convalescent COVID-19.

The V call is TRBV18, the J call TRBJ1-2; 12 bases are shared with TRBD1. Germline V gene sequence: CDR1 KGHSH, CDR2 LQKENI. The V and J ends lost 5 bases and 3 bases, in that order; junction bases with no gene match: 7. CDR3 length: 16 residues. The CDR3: CASSTGQGAQDYGYTF. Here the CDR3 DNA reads TGTGCCAGCTCAACGGGACAGGGGGCGCAGGACTATGGCTACACCTTC.

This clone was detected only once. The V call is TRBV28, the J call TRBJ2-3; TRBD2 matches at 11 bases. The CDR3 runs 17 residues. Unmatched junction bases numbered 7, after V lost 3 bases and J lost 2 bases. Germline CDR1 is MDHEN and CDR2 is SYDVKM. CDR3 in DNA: TGTGCCAGCAGTTTGTATACTAGCGGGGGATCCACAGATACGCAGTATTTT. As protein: CASSLYTSGGSTDTQYF.

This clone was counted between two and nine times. DNA for the CDR3: TGTGCCAGTAGTGACAGGGACACGGTTTGGGCTTTCTTT. Translating gives CASSDRDTVWAFF. This rearrangement joins TRBV19 to TRBJ1-1; 7 bases map to TRBD1. V shed 5 bases and J 11 bases; nucleotides not matched to a gene: 11. The CDR3 spans 13 residues. Germline V lookup: CDR1 LNHDA, CDR2 SQIVND (reference sequence).

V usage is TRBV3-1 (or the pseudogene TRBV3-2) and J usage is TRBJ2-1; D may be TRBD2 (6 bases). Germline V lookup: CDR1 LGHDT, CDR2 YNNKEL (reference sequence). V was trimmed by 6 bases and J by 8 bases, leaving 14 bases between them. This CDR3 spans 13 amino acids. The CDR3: CASRTGTWDEQFF. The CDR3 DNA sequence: TGTGCCAGCAGGACCGGGACTTGGGATGAGCAGTTCTTC.

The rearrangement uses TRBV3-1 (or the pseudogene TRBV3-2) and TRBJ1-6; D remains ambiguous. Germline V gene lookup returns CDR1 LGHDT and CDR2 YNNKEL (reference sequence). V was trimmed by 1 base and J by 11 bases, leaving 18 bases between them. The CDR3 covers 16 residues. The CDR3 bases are TGTGCCAGCAGCCAAGTGCGCCAAGCCCTTTCCACACCCCTCCACTTT. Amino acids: CASSQVRQALSTPLHF.

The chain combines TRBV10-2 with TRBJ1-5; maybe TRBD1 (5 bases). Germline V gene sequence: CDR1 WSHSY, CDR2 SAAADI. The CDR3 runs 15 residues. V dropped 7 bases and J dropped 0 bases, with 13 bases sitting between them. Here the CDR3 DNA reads TGCGCCAGCAAGGATCAGGGTCATAGCAATCAGCCCCAGCATTTT. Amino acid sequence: CASKDQGHSNQPQHF.

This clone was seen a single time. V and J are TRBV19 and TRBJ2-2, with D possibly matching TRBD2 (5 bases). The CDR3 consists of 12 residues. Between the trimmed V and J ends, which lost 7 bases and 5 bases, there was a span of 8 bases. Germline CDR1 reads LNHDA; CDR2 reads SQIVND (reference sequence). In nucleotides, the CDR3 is TGTGCCAGTAACCAGCGGACCGGGGAGCTGTTTTTT. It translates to CASNQRTGELFF.

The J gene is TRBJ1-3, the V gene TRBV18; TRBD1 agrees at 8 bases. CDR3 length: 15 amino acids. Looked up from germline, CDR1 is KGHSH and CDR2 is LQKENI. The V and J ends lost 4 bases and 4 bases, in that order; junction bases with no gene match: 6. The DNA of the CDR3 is TGTGCCAGCTCACTCGCATCAGGGGGCGGAAACACCATATATTTT. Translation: CASSLASGGGNTIYF.

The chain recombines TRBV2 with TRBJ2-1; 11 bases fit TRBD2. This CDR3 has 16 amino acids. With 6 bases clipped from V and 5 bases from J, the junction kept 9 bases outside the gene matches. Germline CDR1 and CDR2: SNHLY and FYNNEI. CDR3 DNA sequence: TGTGCCAGCAGCTCAAATGGACTAGCGGGTGACAATGAGCAGTTCTTC. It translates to CASSSNGLAGDNEQFF.

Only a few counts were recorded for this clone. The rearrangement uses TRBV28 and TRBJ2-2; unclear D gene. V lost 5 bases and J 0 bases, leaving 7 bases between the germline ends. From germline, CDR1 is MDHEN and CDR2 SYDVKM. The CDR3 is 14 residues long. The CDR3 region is CASSTPTNTGELFF. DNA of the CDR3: TGTGCCAGCAGTACACCAACGAACACCGGGGAGCTGTTTTTT.

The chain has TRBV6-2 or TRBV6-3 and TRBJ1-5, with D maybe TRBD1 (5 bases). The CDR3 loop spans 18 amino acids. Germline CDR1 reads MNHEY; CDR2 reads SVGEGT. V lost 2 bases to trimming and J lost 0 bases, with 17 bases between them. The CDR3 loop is CASSYGLRGPISNQPQHF. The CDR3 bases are TGTGCCAGCAGTTACGGGCTTAGGGGCCCAATTAGCAATCAGCCCCAGCATTTT.

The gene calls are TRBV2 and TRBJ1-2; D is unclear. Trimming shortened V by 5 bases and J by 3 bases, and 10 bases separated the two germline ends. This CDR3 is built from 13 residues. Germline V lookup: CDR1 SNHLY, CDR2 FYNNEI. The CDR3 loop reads CASSFQTYYGYTF. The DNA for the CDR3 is TGTGCCAGCAGTTTTCAGACTTACTATGGCTACACCTTC.

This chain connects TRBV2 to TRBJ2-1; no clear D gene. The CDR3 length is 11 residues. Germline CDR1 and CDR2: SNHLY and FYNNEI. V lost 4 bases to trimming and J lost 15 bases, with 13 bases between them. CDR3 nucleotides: TGTGCCAGCAGTGTGCCGGCGAGGTGGTTCTTC. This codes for CASSVPARWFF.

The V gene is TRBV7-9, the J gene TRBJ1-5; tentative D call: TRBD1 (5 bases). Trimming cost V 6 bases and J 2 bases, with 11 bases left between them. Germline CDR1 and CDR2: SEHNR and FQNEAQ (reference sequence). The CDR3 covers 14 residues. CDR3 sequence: CASSQGTGNQPQHF. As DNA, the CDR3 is TGTGCCAGCAGTCAGGGTACGGGCAATCAGCCCCAGCATTTT. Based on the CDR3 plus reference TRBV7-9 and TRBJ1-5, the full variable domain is DTGVSQNPRHKITKRGQNVTFRCDPISEHNRLYWYRQTLGQGPEFLTYFQNEAQLEKSRLLSDRFSAERPKGSFSTLEIQRTEQGDSAMYLCASSQGTGNQPQHFGDGTRLSIL.

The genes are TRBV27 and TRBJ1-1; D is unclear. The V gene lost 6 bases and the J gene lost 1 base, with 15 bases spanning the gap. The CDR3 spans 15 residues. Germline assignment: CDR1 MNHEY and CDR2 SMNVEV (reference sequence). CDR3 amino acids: CASSLNGLTNTEAFF. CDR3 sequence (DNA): TGTGCCAGCAGCCTAAACGGACTGACGAACACTGAAGCTTTCTTT.

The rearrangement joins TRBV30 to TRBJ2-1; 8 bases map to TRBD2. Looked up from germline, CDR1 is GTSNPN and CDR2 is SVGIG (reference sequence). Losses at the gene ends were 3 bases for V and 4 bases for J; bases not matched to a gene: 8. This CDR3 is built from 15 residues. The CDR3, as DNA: TGTGCCTGGAGGTCCGGGACTAGTCGTTACAATGAGCAGTTCTTC. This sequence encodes CAWRSGTSRYNEQFF.

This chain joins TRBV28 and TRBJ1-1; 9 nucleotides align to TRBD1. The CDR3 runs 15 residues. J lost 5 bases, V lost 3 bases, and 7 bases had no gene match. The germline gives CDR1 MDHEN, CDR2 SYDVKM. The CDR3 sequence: CASSFYGQGSTEAFF. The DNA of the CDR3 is TGTGCCAGCAGTTTCTACGGACAGGGGAGTACTGAAGCTTTCTTT.

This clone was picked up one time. The CDR3 region has the DNA TGTGCCAGCAGTTTATTCGGGACAGGCTATGGCTACACCTTC. The encoded protein is CASSLFGTGYGYTF. This chain connects TRBV27 to TRBJ1-2; 8 bases are shared with TRBD1. V lost 1 base, J lost 4 bases, and 2 bases stayed unmatched. This CDR3 is built from 14 residues. The germline gives CDR1 MNHEY, CDR2 SMNVEV (reference sequence).

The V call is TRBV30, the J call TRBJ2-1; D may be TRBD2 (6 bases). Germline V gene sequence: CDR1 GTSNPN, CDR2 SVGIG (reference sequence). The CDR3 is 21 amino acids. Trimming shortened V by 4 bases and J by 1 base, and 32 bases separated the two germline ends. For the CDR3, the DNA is TGTGCCTGGAAGGCGGGGCCTGCGGCCAGGGCCCACTTCAATTCCTACAATGAGCAGTTCTTC. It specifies CAWKAGPAARAHFNSYNEQFF. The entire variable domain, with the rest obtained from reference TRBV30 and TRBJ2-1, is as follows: SQTIHQWPATLVQPVGSPLSLECTVEGTSNPNLYWYRQAAGRGLQLLFYSVGIGQISSEVPQNLSASRPQDRQFILSSKKLLLSDSGFYLCAWKAGPAARAHFNSYNEQFFGPGTRLTVL.

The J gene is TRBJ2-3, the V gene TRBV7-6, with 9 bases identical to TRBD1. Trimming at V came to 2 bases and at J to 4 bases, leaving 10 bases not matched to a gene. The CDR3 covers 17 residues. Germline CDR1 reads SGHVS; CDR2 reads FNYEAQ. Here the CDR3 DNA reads TGTGCCAGCAGCTTACGCCCCGGACAGGGGCGAGCAGATACGCAGTATTTT. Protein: CASSLRPGQGRADTQYF.

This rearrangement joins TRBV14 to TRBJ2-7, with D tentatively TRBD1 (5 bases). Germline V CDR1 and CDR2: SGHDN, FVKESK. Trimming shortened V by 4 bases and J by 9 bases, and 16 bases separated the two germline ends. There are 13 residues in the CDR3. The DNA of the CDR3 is TGTGCCAGCAGCCTGGAAGTAGGGGTGGTGCAGTACTTC. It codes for CASSLEVGVVQYF.

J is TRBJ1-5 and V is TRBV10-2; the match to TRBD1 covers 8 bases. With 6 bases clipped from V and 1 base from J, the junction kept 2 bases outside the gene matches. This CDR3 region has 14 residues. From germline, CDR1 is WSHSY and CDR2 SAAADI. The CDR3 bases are TGCGCCAGCAGCGACAGGGGCAGCAATCAGCCCCAGCATTTT. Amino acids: CASSDRGSNQPQHF.

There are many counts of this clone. The CDR3 here is CASSYVAGGYEQYF. CDR3 nucleotides: TGTGCCAGCAGTTATGTAGCGGGAGGGTACGAGCAGTACTTC. The gene calls are TRBV27 and TRBJ2-7; 11 bases map to TRBD2. The germline CDR1 and CDR2 sequences are MNHEY and SMNVEV (reference sequence). CDR3 length: 14 residues. Unmatched junction bases numbered 3, after V lost 4 bases and J lost 4 bases.

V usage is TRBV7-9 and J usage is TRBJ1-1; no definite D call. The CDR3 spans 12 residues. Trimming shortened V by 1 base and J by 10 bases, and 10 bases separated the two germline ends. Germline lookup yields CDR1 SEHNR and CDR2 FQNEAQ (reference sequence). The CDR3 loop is CASSLDVVGAFF. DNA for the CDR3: TGTGCCAGCAGCTTAGATGTTGTCGGAGCTTTCTTT.

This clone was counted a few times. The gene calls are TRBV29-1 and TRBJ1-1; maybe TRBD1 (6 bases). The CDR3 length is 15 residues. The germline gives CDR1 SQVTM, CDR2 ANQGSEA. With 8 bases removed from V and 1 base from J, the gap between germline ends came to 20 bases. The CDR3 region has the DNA TGCAGCACCTCCCCCCAGGACAGATCGAACACTGAAGCTTTCTTT. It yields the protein CSTSPQDRSNTEAFF.